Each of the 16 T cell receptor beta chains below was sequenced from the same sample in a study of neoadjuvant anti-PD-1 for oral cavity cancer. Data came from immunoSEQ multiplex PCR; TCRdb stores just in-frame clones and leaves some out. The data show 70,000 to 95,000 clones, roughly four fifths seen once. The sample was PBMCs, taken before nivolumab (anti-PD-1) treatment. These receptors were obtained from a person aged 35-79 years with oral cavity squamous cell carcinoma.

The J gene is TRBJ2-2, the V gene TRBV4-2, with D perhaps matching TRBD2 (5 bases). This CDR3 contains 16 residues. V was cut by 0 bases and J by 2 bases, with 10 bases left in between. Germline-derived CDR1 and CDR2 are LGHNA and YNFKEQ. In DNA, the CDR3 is TGTGCCAGCAGCCAAGAGAGAAGCGGAAACACCGGGGAGCTGTTTTTT. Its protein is CASSQERSGNTGELFF.

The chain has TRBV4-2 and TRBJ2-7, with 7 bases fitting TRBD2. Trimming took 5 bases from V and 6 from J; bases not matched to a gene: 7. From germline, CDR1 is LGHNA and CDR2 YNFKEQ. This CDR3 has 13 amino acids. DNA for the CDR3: TGTGCCAGCAGCAGCCGGGAGGAAAGCGAGCAGTACTTC. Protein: CASSSREESEQYF.

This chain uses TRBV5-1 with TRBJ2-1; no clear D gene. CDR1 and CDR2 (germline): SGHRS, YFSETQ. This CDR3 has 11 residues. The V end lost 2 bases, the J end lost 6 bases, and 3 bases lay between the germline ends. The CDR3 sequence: CASSFANEQFF. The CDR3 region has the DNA TGCGCCAGCAGCTTTGCCAATGAGCAGTTCTTC.

CDR3 DNA: TGTGCCAGCAGTCCCCGGACTAGCGGGAGCGCGGATACGCAGTATTTT. This encodes CASSPRTSGSADTQYF. The chain is built from TRBV2 and TRBJ2-3; 13 bases line up with TRBD2. The V gene end was trimmed by 5 bases and the J gene end by 6 bases; junction bases not matched to a gene: 8. Germline V CDR1 and CDR2: SNHLY, FYNNEI. The CDR3 totals 16 residues.

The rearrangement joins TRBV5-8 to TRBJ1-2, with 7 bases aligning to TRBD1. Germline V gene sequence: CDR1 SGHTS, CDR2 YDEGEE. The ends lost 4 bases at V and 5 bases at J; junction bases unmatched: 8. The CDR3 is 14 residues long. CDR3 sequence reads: CASSPRGAQYGYTF. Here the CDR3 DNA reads TGTGCCAGCAGCCCCAGGGGGGCGCAATATGGCTACACCTTC.

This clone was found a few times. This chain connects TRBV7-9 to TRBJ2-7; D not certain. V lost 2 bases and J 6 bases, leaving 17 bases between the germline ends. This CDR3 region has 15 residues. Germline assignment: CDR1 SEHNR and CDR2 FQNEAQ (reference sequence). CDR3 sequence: CASSLIDPGPLEQYF. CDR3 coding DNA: TGTGCCAGCAGCTTAATTGACCCCGGCCCACTCGAGCAGTACTTC.

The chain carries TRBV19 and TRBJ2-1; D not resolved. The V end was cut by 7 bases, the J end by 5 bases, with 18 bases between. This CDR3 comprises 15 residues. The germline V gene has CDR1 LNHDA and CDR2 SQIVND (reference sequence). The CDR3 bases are TGTGCCAGTACCCCTTCGGGCAGTATAAACAATGAGCAGTTCTTC. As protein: CASTPSGSINNEQFF.

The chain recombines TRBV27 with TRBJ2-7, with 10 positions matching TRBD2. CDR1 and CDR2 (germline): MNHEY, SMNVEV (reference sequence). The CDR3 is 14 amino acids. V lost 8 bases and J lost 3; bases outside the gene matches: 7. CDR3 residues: CASRLLAGDYEQYF. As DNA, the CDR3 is TGTGCCAGCCGCCTTCTAGCGGGAGACTACGAGCAGTACTTC.

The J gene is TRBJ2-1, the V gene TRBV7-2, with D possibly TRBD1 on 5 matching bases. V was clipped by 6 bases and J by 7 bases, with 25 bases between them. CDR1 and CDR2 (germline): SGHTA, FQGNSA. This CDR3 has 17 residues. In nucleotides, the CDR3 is TGTGCCAGCAGTCTTAGTTGGGGCGGACCCCGTAGGAATGAGCAGTTCTTC. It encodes CASSLSWGGPRRNEQFF.

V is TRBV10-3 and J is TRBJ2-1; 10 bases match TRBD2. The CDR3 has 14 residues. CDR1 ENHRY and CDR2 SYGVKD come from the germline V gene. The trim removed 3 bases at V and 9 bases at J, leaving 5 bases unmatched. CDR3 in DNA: TGTGCCATCAGTGAAGATGGACTAGCGGCTGAGCAGTTCTTC. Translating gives CAISEDGLAAEQFF.

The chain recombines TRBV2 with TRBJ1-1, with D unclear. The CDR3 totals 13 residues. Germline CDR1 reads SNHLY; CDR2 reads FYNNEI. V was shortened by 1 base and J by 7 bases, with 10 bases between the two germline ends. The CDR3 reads CASSEVKALEAFF. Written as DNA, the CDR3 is TGTGCCAGCAGTGAAGTCAAAGCCCTTGAAGCTTTCTTT.

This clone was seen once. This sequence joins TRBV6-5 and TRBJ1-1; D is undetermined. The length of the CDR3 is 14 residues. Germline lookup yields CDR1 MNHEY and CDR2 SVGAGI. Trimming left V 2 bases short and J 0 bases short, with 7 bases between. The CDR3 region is CASSYNAMNTEAFF. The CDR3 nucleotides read TGTGCCAGCAGTTACAATGCGATGAACACTGAAGCTTTCTTT.

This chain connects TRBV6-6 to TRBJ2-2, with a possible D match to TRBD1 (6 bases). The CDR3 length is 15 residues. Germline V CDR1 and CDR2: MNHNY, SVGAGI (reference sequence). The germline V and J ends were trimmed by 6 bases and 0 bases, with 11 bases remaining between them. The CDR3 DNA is TGTGCCAGCAGCCCCGGGACACCGAACACCGGGGAGCTGTTTTTT. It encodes CASSPGTPNTGELFF.

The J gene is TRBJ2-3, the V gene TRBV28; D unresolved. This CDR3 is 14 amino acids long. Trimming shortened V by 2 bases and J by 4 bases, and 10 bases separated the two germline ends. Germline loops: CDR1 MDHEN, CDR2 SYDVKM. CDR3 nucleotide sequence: TGTGCCAGCAGTTTAATAGGCCTTGCAGATACGCAGTATTTT. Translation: CASSLIGLADTQYF. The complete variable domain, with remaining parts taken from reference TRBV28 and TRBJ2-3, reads DVKVTQSSRYLVKRTGEKVFLECVQDMDHENMFWYRQDPGLGLRLIYFSYDVKMKEKGDIPEGYSVSREKKERFSLILESASTNQTSMYLCASSLIGLADTQYFGPGTRLTVL.

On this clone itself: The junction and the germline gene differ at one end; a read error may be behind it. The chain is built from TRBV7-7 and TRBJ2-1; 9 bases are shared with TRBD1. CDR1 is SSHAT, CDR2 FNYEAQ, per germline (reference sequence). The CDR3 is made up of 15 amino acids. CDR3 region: CASSLSGTGNNEQFF. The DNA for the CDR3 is TGTGCTAGCAGCCTCTCCGGGACAGGGAACAATGAGCAGTTCTTC.

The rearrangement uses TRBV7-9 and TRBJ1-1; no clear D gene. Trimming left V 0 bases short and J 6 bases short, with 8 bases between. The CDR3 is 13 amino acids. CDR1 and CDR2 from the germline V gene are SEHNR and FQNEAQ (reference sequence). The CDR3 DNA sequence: TGTGCCAGCAGCTTAGCCACCCGGGCTGAAGCTTTCTTT. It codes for CASSLATRAEAFF.